This TCR beta chain was observed in a study of identical twins (dated by TCRdb to 2016 to 2018). Broadly, across the study: TCR alpha and beta repertoires from monozygotic twins, unrelated adults of various ages and cord blood were deep-sequenced to test whether fetal clonotypes persist. Replicate twin experiments were performed at different times using different library preparation protocols to rule out contamination.

This clonotype was counted between two and nine times. Its antigen has not been determined. No base quality information exists; no much larger clone differs at one position. Only healthy Caucasian donors were included. The twin cohort comprised three pairs of female monozygotic twins, all aged roughly 18 to 30 years. Peripheral blood mononuclear cells were used as the source from which RNA for TCR libraries was isolated. Libraries were prepared through 5' RACE. This sample was sequenced with an Illumina HiSeq 2000. Template switching introduced a universal primer binding site; the final cDNA contained a unique molecular identifier, enabling accurate counting of TCR cDNA molecules. Specific primers in the conserved constant-segment region were used to synthesize first-strand cDNA for TCR alpha and beta chains. To control for contamination, every cDNA library carried two barcodes: a SMART-Mk sample barcode plus Illumina barcodes. Two successive PCR steps introduced TruSeq adapter sequences along with Illumina sample barcodes. The TCR alpha and beta cDNA libraries were sequenced on the Illumina HiSeq platform using custom primers. The authors' analysis ran thus. Unique molecular identifiers were extracted from raw reads with MiGEC, and CDR3 positions were determined with MiXCR. For each individual, recombination models were inferred using an EM algorithm with the repgenHMM and IGoR tools. Shared clonotype analysis was performed with the tcR package in R, normalizing sharing by the product of cloneset sizes. To study raw recombination without the effects of thymic and clonal selection, out-of-frame nonproductive sequences were analyzed. The public reads were run again by TCRdb, first through fastp at Q25 and then through MiXCR, and only productive beta chains were kept. Duplicate CDR3 protein sequences are folded into a single record with the most common DNA and genes. Clone size and V and J calls follow TCRdb, not the original study. The sample table records roughly 700,000 distinct CDR3 sequences; approximately 9% of these occur just once. Of the sample, roughly 0.97% is held by the ten largest clones.

Study-wide conclusions, independent of this receptor: Fewer insertions were carried by abundant cord blood beta clonotypes, a similar but weaker trend appeared in young adult naive repertoires, and no such trend appeared in memory repertoires. Because the same donors could not be followed over many years, the conclusions depended on cross-sectional statistical analysis. Recombination models systematically underestimated out-of-frame TCR alpha sharing in monozygotic twins but agreed with sharing between unrelated individuals. Compared with coincidental sharing between unrelated individuals, out-of-frame TCR alpha sequences shared between twins had an excess of sequences with low generation probability. Zero-insertion analyses could be partly confounded by invariant T cells such as MAIT and iNKT, although diverse VJ usage argued against such confounding for most clonotypes. A weaker excess of twin sharing was found in beta out-of-frame sequences because the signal-to-noise ratio was lowered by fewer shared sequences.

The data also belong to a second study, concerning yellow fever vaccine responses in identical twins. As the second publication notes: The authors reported that the T cell response to vaccination in identical twins appeared partly convergent and partly personalized. Focusing on identical twins, the study followed the T cell clones that responded to the vaccine, and did so with precision.

This sequence was found in a woman aged 18 to 35 in good health. Sequencing was done on a sample of PBMCs.

The DNA sequence is TGTGCCATTAACCCGGGACAGGGTAACAATGAGCAGTTCTTC. Protein translation: CAINPGQGNNEQFF. The sequence links TRBV10-3 to TRBJ2-1; 9 central nucleotides agree with TRBD1. The CDR3 numbers 14 residues from cysteine through phenylalanine. The entry retains the CDR3 DNA only, 42 bases that are in frame from base 1. CDR1 and CDR2 were assigned from the germline V gene as ENHRY and SYGVKD. The germline V end is reduced by 9 bases and the J end by 5 bases; junction bases left unmatched: 8.